A single sample gave rise to the 8 T cell receptor beta chains below, sequenced in a study of T cell responses to AZD1222 COVID-19 vaccine. TCRdb's table, derived via immunoSEQ multiplex PCR, lists solely in-frame clones and lacks some. The table includes some 150,000 clones, approximately 87% detected once. The sample in question was peripheral blood, obtained on day 0 of MenACWY control vaccination. Source of these receptors: an adult in good health.

The V call is TRBV25-1, the J call TRBJ1-6, with 8 bases fitting TRBD1. This CDR3 contains 15 residues. Trimming took 1 base from V and 10 from J; bases not matched to a gene: 6. Germline V gene data show CDR1 as MGHDK and CDR2 as SYGVNS. The CDR3 region is CASSEFTGGNSPLHF. The CDR3 DNA reads as TGTGCCAGCAGTGAATTTACAGGGGGGAACTCACCCCTCCACTTT.

In DNA, the CDR3 is TGCGCCAGCAGCCCAGATACTGGGCGCGGACTGTTTTTT. It is translated as CASSPDTGRGLFF. The chain couples TRBV5-1 to TRBJ1-4; D gene uncertain. The V end was cut by 4 bases, the J end by 13 bases, with 17 bases between. This CDR3 comprises 13 residues. Germline V gives CDR1 SGHRS, CDR2 YFSETQ.

The J gene is TRBJ1-4, the V gene TRBV6-6; 7 nucleotides agree with TRBD1. The V segment lost 7 bases and the J segment 4 bases; nucleotides outside the gene matches: 6. Germline V gene lookup returns CDR1 MNHNY and CDR2 SVGAGI (reference sequence). This CDR3 has 14 amino acids. This CDR3 is CASTGTVFNEKLFF. CDR3 in DNA: TGTGCCAGCACCGGGACAGTCTTTAATGAAAAACTGTTTTTT.

The chain carries TRBV2 and TRBJ1-2; D is ambiguous. The CDR3 loop spans 13 amino acids. Germline V gene data show CDR1 as SNHLY and CDR2 as FYNNEI. Trimming left V 1 base short and J 8 bases short, with 11 bases between. CDR3 in DNA: TGTGCCAGCAGTGAAGACATTTGGACGGGCTACACCTTC. Translating it yields CASSEDIWTGYTF. The variable domain in full, with the rest retrieved from reference TRBV2 and TRBJ1-2, is EPEVTQTPSHQVTQMGQEVILRCVPISNHLYFYWYRQILGQKVEFLVSFYNNEISEKSEIFDDQFSVERPDGSNFTLKIRSTKLEDSAMYFCASSEDIWTGYTFGSGTRLTVV.

The chain recombines TRBV5-6 with TRBJ2-7, with D possibly being TRBD1 (5 bases). This CDR3 is 12 amino acids long. CDR1 is SGHDT, CDR2 YYEEEE, per germline. Trimming took off 1 base at V and 3 bases at J, with 5 bases between the two ends. This chain's CDR3 is CASSLQGYEQYF. The CDR3 nucleotides read TGTGCCAGCAGCTTGCAGGGCTACGAGCAGTACTTC.

In DNA form, the CDR3 reads TGTGCCAGCAGTCCCCCGGAGGCCGGGGAGCTGTTTTTT. Protein sequence: CASSPPEAGELFF. The chain is built from TRBV28 and TRBJ2-2; D is possibly TRBD2 (5 bases). Per germline, CDR1 MDHEN and CDR2 SYDVKM. The V and J ends lost 5 bases and 6 bases respectively, with 10 bases between them. CDR3 length equals 13 residues.

J is TRBJ2-7 and V is TRBV5-1; 11 nucleotides agree with TRBD1. The V gene end was trimmed by 2 bases and the J gene end by 3 bases; junction bases not matched to a gene: 4. The germline CDR1 and CDR2 sequences are SGHRS and YFSETQ. The CDR3 runs to 15 residues. CDR3 residues: CASSFGTGGNYEQYF. The DNA of the CDR3 is TGCGCCAGCAGCTTCGGGACAGGGGGAAACTACGAGCAGTACTTC.

V and J are TRBV7-6 and TRBJ1-6, with D possibly matching TRBD1 (5 bases). The germline V gene encodes CDR1 SGHVS and CDR2 FNYEAQ. This CDR3 comprises 17 residues. Between the trimmed V and J ends, which lost 5 bases and 6 bases, there was a span of 20 bases. CDR3 nucleotides: TGTGCCAGCAGCACGCCTAACGGAGGGGAAATTAATTCACCCCTCCACTTT. It yields the protein CASSTPNGGEINSPLHF.